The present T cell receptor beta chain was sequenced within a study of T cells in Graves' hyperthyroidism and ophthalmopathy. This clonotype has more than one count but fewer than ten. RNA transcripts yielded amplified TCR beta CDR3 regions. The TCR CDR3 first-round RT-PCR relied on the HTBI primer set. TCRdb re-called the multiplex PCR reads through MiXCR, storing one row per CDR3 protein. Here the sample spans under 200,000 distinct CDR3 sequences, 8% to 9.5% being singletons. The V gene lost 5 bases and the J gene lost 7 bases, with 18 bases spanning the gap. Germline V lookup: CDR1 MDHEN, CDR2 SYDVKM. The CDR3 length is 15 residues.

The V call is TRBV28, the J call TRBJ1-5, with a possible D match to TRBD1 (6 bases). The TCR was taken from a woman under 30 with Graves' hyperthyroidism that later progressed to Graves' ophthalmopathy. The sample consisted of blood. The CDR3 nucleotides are TGTGCCAGCAGTGGACTCACAGGGATGGGCCAGCCCCAGCATTTT. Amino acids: CASSGLTGMGQPQHF.